The present T cell receptor (beta chain) was sequenced within a study of T cell changes during pregnancy in multiple sclerosis. Assay: immunoSEQ multiplex PCR; the TCRdb copy retains only in-frame clones and omits some. The sample holds over 45,000 clones; around 92% are singletons and the top ten take approximately 0.91%. The germline gives CDR1 SGHVS, CDR2 FQNEAQ. V shed 1 base and J 1 base; nucleotides not matched to a gene: 3. The CDR3 is made up of 16 amino acids. The V and J genes are TRBV7-8 and TRBJ2-4; 8 bases are shared with TRBD2. This clonotype originated in a female donor in good health, enrolled as a control in a pregnancy study. Sequenced here: CD4+ T cells from peripheral blood mononuclear cells, sampled in the second trimester of pregnancy. CDR3 nucleotide sequence: TGTGCCAGCAGCTTAGTAGCGGGGACCGCCAAAAACATTCAGTACTTC. Its translation is CASSLVAGTAKNIQYF.